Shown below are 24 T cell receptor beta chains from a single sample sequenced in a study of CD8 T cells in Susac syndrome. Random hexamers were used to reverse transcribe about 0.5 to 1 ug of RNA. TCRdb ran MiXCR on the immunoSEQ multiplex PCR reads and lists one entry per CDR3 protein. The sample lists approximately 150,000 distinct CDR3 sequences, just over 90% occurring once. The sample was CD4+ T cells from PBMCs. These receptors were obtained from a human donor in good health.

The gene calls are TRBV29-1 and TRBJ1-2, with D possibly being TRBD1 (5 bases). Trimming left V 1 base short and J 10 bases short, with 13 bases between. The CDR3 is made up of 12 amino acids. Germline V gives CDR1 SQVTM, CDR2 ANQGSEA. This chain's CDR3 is CSVEVQGPTYTF. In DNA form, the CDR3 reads TGCAGCGTTGAAGTCCAGGGCCCAACCTACACCTTC.

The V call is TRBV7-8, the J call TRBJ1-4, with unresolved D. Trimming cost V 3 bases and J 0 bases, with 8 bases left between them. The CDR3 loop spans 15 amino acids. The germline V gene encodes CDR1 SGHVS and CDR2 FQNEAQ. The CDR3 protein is CASSFGIATNEKLFF. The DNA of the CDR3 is TGTGCCAGCAGCTTTGGCATTGCAACTAATGAAAAACTGTTTTTT.

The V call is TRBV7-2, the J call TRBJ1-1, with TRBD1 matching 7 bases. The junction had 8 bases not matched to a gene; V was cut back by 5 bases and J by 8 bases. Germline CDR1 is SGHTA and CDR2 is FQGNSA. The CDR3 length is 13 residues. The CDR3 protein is CASSPKGADEAFF. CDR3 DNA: TGTGCCAGCAGCCCCAAGGGGGCCGACGAAGCTTTCTTT. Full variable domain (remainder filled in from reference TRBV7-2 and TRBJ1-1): GAGVSQSPSNKVTEKGKDVELRCDPISGHTALYWYRQSLGQGLEFLIYFQGNSAPDKSGLPSDRFSAERTGGSVSTLTIQRTQQEDSAVYLCASSPKGADEAFFGQGTRLTVV.

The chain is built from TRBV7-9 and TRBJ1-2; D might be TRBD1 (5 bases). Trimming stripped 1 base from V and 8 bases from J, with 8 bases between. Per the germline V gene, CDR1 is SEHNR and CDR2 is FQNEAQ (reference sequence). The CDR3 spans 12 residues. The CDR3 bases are TGTGCCAGCAGCTTAGAGCAGGGAGGCTACACCTTC. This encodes CASSLEQGGYTF.

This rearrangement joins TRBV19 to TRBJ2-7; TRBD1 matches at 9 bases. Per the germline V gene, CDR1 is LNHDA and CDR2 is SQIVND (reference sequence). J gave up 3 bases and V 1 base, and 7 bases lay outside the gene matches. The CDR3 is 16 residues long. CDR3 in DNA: TGTGCCAGTAGTATAGTCGGACAGGGGCCGAACTACGAGCAGTACTTC. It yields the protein CASSIVGQGPNYEQYF.

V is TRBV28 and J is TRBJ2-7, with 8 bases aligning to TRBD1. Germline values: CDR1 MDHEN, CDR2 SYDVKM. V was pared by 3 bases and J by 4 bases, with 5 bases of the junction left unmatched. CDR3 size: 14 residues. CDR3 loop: CASSFRDRPYEQYF. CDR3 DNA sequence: TGTGCCAGCAGTTTTAGGGACAGGCCATACGAGCAGTACTTC.

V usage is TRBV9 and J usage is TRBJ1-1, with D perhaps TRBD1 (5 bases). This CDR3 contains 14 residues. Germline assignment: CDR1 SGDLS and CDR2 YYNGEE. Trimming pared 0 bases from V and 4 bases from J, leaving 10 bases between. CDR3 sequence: CASSVDAGGTEAFF. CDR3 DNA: TGTGCCAGCAGCGTAGACGCTGGGGGCACTGAAGCTTTCTTT.

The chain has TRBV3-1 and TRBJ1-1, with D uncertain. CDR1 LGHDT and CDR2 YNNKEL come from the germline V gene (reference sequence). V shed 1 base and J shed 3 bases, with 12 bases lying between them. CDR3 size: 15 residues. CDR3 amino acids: CASSQAPGPDTEAFF. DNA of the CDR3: TGTGCCAGCAGCCAAGCTCCGGGCCCGGACACTGAAGCTTTCTTT. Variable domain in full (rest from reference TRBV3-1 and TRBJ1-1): DTAVSQTPKYLVTQMGNDKSIKCEQNLGHDTMYWYKQDSKKFLKIMFSYNNKELIINETVPNRFSPKSPDKAHLNLHINSLELGDSAVYFCASSQAPGPDTEAFFGQGTRLTVV.

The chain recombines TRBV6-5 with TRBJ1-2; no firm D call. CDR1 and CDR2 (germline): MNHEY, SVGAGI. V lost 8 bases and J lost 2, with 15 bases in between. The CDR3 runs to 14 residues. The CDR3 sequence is CASAVRSKNYGYTF. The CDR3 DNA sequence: TGTGCCAGCGCGGTGCGATCTAAGAACTATGGCTACACCTTC.

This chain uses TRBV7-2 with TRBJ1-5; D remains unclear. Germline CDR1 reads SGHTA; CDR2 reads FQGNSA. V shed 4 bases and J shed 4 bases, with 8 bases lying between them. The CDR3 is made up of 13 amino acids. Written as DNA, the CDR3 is TGTGCCAGCAGCTCGGATCATAATCAGCCCCAGCATTTT. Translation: CASSSDHNQPQHF.

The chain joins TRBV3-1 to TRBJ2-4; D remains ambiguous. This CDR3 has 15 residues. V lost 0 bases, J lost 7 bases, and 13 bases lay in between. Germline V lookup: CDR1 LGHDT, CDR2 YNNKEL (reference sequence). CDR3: CASSQEGRPPNIQYF. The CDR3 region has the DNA TGTGCCAGCAGCCAAGAAGGGCGACCCCCGAACATTCAGTACTTC. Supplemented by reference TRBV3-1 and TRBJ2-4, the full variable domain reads DTAVSQTPKYLVTQMGNDKSIKCEQNLGHDTMYWYKQDSKKFLKIMFSYNNKELIINETVPNRFSPKSPDKAHLNLHINSLELGDSAVYFCASSQEGRPPNIQYFGAGTRLSVL.

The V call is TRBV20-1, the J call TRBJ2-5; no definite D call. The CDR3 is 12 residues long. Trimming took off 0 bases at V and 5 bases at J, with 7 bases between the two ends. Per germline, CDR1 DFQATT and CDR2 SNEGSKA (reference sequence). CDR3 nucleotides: TGCAGTGCTAGAGAGTCCTTGGAGACCCAGTACTTC. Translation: CSARESLETQYF.

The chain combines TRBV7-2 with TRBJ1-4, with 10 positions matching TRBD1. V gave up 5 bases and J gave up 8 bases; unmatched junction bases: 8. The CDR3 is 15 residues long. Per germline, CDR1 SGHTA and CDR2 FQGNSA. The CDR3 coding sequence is TGTGCCAGCAGCCCTCGACAGGGGGCACGGGAAAAACTGTTTTTT. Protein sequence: CASSPRQGAREKLFF. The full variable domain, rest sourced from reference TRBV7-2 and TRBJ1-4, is GAGVSQSPSNKVTEKGKDVELRCDPISGHTALYWYRQSLGQGLEFLIYFQGNSAPDKSGLPSDRFSAERTGGSVSTLTIQRTQQEDSAVYLCASSPRQGAREKLFFGSGTQLSVL.

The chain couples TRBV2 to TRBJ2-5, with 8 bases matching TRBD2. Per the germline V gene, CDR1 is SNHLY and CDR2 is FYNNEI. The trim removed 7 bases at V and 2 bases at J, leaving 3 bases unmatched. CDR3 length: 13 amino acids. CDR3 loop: CASTRGGQETQYF. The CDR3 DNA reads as TGTGCCAGCACCCGCGGGGGGCAAGAGACCCAGTACTTC. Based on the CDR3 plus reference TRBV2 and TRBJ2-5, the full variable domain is EPEVTQTPSHQVTQMGQEVILRCVPISNHLYFYWYRQILGQKVEFLVSFYNNEISEKSEIFDDQFSVERPDGSNFTLKIRSTKLEDSAMYFCASTRGGQETQYFGPGTRLLVL.

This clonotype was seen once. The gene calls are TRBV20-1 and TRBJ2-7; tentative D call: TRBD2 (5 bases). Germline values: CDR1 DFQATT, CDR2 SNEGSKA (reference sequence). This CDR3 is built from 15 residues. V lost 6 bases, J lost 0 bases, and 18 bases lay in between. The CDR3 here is CSAEAPLASSYEQYF. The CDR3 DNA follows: TGCAGTGCGGAGGCCCCTCTGGCGAGCTCCTACGAGCAGTACTTC.

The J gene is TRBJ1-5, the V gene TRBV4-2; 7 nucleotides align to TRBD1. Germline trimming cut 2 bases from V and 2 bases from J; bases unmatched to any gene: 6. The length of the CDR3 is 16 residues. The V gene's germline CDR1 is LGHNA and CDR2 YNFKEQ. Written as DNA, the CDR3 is TGTGCCAGCAGCCAAAACAGGGGCGGTGGCAATCAGCCCCAGCATTTT. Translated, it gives CASSQNRGGGNQPQHF.

The CDR3 region is CASNTGGKSPLHF. The CDR3 DNA sequence: TGTGCCAGCAACACAGGGGGCAAATCACCCCTCCACTTT. This chain connects TRBV7-9 to TRBJ1-6; 9 nucleotides match TRBD1. Trimming at V came to 7 bases and at J to 10 bases, leaving 5 bases not matched to a gene. The V gene's germline CDR1 is SEHNR and CDR2 FQNEAQ (reference sequence). The CDR3 loop spans 13 amino acids.

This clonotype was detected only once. Here the CDR3 DNA reads TGTGCCAGTAGTATCTCGGGACAGTTAATGGATACGCAGTATTTT. It yields the protein CASSISGQLMDTQYF. The chain links TRBV19 to TRBJ2-3; TRBD1 agrees at 7 bases. This CDR3 has 15 amino acids. J gave up 6 bases and V 3 bases, and 9 bases lay outside the gene matches. Germline V CDR1 and CDR2: LNHDA, SQIVND (reference sequence).

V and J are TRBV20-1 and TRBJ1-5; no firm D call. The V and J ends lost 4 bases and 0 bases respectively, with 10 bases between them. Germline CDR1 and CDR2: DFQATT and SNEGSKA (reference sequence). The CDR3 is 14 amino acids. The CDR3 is CSAIRGDSNQPQHF. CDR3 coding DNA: TGCAGTGCTATACGCGGAGATAGCAATCAGCCCCAGCATTTT.

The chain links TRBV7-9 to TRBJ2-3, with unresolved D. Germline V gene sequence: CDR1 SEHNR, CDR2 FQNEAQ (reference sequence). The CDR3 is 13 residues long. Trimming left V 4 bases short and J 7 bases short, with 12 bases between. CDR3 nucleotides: TGTGCCAGCAGCTCCTCCTACCCCTATACGCAGTATTTT. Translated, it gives CASSSSYPYTQYF.

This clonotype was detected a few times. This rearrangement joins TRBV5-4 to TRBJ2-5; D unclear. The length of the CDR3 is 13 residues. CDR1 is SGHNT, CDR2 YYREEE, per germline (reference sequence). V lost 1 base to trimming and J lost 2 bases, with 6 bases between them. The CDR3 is CASSLRRQETQYF. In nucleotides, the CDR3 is TGTGCCAGCAGCTTGCGCAGACAAGAGACCCAGTACTTC. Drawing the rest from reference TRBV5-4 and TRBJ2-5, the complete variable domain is ETGVTQSPTHLIKTRGQQVTLRCSSQSGHNTVSWYQQALGQGPQFIFQYYREEENGRGNFPPRFSGLQFPNYSSELNVNALELDDSALYLCASSLRRQETQYFGPGTRLLVL.

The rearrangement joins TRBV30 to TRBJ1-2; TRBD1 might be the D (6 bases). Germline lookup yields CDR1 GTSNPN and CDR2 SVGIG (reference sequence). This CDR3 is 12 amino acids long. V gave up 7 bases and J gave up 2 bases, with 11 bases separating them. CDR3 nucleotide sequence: TGTGCCTCACACAGGGAAAACTATGGCTACACCTTC. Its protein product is CASHRENYGYTF.

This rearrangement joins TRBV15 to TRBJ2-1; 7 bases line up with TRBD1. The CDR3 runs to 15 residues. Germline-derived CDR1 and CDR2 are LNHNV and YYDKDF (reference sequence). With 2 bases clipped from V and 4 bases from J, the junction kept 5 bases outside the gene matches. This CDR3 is CATSRSRDRYNEQFF. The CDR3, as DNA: TGTGCCACCAGCAGAAGCCGGGACAGATACAATGAGCAGTTCTTC.

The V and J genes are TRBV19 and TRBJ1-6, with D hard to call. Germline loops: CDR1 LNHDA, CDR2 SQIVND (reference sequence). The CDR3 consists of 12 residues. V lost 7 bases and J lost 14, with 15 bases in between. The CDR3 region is CASTESNMALHF. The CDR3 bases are TGTGCCAGTACCGAGTCGAACATGGCCCTCCACTTT.